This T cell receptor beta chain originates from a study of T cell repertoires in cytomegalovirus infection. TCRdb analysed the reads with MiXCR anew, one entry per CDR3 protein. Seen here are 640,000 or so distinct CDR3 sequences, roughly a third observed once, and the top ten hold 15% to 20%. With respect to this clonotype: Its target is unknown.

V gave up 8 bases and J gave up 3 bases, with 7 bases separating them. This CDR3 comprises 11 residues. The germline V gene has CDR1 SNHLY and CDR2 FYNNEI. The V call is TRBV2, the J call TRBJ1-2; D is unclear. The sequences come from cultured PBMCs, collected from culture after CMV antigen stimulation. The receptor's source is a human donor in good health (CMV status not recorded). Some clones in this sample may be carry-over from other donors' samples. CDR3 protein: CASSRDYGYTF. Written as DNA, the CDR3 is TGTGCCAGCTCAAGGGACTATGGCTACACCTTC.